This is a list of T cell receptor beta chains from one sample in a study of shared clonotypes between healthy human individuals. Assay: immunoSEQ multiplex PCR; the TCRdb copy retains only in-frame clones and omits some. The sample has some 2.1 million clones, around 93% seen once; the top ten hold approximately 1.7%. Sequencing was done on a sample of naive CD8+ T cells from PBMCs. Every receptor here comes from a man younger than 35 in good health. Some clones in this sample may be carry-over from other donors' samples. CDR3s include the opening cysteine and the closing phenylalanine or tryptophan. D genes are given only for firm matches. Rows may omit the clone size; those that give it use once, few, many or a size class.

>.|TRBJ1-5|few|TRBV7-9
CASSSGWVGQPQHF
TGTGCCAGCAGCTCGGGGTGGGTCGGACAGCCCCAGCATTTT
>TRBD1|TRBJ2-7|.|TRBV5-4
CASSLRTGYEQYF
TGTGCCAGCAGCCTTAGGACAGGGTACGAGCAGTACTTC
>.|TRBJ1-2|few|TRBV14
CASSQVPGTVGYGYTF
TGTGCCAGCAGCCAAGTACCGGGGACGGTTGGCTATGGCTACACCTTC
>TRBD1|TRBJ1-5|once|TRBV19
CASSTSGTGFINQPQHF
TGTGCCAGTAGTACCTCCGGGACAGGGTTTATCAATCAGCCCCAGCATTTT
>.|TRBJ2-2|.|TRBV9
CASSLNTGELFF
TGTGCCAGCAGCCTCAACACCGGGGAGCTGTTTTTT
>TRBD1|TRBJ1-5|.|TRBV4-3
CASSQHGQGGQPQHF
TGCGCCAGCAGCCAACACGGACAGGGAGGTCAGCCCCAGCATTTT
>TRBD1|TRBJ2-7|.|TRBV14
CASRDRGAEQYF
TGTGCCAGCAGGGACAGGGGTGCCGAGCAGTACTTC
>.|TRBJ1-2|.|TRBV27
CASSSQGDSYGYTF
TGTGCCAGCAGTTCGCAAGGAGATTCGTATGGCTACACCTTC
>.|TRBJ1-1|once|TRBV11-2
CASGAEAFF
TGTGCCAGCGGCGCTGAAGCTTTCTTT
>.|TRBJ1-5|.|TRBV27
CASSFLGVSNQPQHF
TGTGCCAGCAGTTTTCTTGGGGTTAGCAATCAGCCCCAGCATTTT
>TRBD2|TRBJ2-1|.|TRBV9
CASSASGSWSNEQFF
TGTGCCAGCAGCGCTAGCGGGAGTTGGTCCAATGAGCAGTTCTTC
>.|TRBJ1-4|few|TRBV10-3
CAIGTPRQEKLFF
TGTGCCATCGGAACCCCCCGGCAGGAAAAACTGTTTTTT
>.|TRBJ2-7|.|TRBV14
CASSRFGGPPYEQYF
TGTGCCAGCAGCCGATTCGGAGGGCCGCCCTACGAGCAGTACTTC
>TRBD1|TRBJ2-2|.|TRBV15
CATSRETGVGLFF
TGTGCCACCAGCAGAGAGACAGGGGTTGGGCTGTTTTTT
>.|TRBJ2-6|.|TRBV19
CASSIERAGANVLTF
TGTGCCAGTAGTATAGAGCGGGCTGGGGCCAACGTCCTGACTTTC
>TRBD2|TRBJ2-2|.|TRBV10-3
CAISAWHQGTAGTSGTGELFF
TGTGCCATCAGTGCTTGGCATCAGGGGACCGCCGGGACTAGCGGCACCGGGGAGCTGTTTTTT
>TRBD2|TRBJ2-1|.|TRBV7-9
CASSLDRLARAYNEQFF
TGTGCCAGCAGCTTAGACAGACTAGCGAGAGCATACAATGAGCAGTTCTTC
>.|TRBJ1-2|.|TRBV7-8
CASSPPREFNYGYTF
TGTGCCAGCAGCCCACCCAGGGAATTTAACTATGGCTACACCTTC
>.|TRBJ2-3|once|TRBV10-3
CAISDGMRGRTDTQYF
TGTGCCATCAGTGACGGGATGCGCGGTCGCACAGATACGCAGTATTTT
>TRBD2|TRBJ2-4|.|TRBV11-2
CASSLSSGSGVKNIQYF
TGTGCCAGCAGCTTATCAAGTGGGAGCGGGGTCAAAAACATTCAGTACTTC
>.|TRBJ2-5|.|TRBV7-6
CASSLSTTTPETQYF
TGTGCCAGCAGCCTCTCCACCACAACCCCAGAGACCCAGTACTTC
>TRBD2|TRBJ2-7|.|TRBV7-8
CASSRRSERDFFPYEQYF
TGTGCCAGCAGCCGTCGGTCCGAGCGGGATTTTTTCCCCTACGAGCAGTACTTC
>.|TRBJ2-2|.|TRBV27
CASSPWALGGELFF
TGTGCCAGCAGCCCCTGGGCCTTGGGCGGGGAGCTGTTTTTT
>.|TRBJ2-1|once|TRBV19
CASSYTGRPSYNEQFF
TGTGCCAGTAGTTACACAGGGCGCCCATCCTACAATGAGCAGTTCTTC
>.|TRBJ2-1|.|TRBV6-1
CASSLTGNSYNEQFF
TGTGCCAGCAGTCTTACAGGGAATTCCTACAATGAGCAGTTCTTC
>TRBD1|TRBJ1-2|.|TRBV7-9
CASSSRTDRGGTF
TGTGCCAGCAGCTCCCGAACGGACAGGGGTGGCACCTTC